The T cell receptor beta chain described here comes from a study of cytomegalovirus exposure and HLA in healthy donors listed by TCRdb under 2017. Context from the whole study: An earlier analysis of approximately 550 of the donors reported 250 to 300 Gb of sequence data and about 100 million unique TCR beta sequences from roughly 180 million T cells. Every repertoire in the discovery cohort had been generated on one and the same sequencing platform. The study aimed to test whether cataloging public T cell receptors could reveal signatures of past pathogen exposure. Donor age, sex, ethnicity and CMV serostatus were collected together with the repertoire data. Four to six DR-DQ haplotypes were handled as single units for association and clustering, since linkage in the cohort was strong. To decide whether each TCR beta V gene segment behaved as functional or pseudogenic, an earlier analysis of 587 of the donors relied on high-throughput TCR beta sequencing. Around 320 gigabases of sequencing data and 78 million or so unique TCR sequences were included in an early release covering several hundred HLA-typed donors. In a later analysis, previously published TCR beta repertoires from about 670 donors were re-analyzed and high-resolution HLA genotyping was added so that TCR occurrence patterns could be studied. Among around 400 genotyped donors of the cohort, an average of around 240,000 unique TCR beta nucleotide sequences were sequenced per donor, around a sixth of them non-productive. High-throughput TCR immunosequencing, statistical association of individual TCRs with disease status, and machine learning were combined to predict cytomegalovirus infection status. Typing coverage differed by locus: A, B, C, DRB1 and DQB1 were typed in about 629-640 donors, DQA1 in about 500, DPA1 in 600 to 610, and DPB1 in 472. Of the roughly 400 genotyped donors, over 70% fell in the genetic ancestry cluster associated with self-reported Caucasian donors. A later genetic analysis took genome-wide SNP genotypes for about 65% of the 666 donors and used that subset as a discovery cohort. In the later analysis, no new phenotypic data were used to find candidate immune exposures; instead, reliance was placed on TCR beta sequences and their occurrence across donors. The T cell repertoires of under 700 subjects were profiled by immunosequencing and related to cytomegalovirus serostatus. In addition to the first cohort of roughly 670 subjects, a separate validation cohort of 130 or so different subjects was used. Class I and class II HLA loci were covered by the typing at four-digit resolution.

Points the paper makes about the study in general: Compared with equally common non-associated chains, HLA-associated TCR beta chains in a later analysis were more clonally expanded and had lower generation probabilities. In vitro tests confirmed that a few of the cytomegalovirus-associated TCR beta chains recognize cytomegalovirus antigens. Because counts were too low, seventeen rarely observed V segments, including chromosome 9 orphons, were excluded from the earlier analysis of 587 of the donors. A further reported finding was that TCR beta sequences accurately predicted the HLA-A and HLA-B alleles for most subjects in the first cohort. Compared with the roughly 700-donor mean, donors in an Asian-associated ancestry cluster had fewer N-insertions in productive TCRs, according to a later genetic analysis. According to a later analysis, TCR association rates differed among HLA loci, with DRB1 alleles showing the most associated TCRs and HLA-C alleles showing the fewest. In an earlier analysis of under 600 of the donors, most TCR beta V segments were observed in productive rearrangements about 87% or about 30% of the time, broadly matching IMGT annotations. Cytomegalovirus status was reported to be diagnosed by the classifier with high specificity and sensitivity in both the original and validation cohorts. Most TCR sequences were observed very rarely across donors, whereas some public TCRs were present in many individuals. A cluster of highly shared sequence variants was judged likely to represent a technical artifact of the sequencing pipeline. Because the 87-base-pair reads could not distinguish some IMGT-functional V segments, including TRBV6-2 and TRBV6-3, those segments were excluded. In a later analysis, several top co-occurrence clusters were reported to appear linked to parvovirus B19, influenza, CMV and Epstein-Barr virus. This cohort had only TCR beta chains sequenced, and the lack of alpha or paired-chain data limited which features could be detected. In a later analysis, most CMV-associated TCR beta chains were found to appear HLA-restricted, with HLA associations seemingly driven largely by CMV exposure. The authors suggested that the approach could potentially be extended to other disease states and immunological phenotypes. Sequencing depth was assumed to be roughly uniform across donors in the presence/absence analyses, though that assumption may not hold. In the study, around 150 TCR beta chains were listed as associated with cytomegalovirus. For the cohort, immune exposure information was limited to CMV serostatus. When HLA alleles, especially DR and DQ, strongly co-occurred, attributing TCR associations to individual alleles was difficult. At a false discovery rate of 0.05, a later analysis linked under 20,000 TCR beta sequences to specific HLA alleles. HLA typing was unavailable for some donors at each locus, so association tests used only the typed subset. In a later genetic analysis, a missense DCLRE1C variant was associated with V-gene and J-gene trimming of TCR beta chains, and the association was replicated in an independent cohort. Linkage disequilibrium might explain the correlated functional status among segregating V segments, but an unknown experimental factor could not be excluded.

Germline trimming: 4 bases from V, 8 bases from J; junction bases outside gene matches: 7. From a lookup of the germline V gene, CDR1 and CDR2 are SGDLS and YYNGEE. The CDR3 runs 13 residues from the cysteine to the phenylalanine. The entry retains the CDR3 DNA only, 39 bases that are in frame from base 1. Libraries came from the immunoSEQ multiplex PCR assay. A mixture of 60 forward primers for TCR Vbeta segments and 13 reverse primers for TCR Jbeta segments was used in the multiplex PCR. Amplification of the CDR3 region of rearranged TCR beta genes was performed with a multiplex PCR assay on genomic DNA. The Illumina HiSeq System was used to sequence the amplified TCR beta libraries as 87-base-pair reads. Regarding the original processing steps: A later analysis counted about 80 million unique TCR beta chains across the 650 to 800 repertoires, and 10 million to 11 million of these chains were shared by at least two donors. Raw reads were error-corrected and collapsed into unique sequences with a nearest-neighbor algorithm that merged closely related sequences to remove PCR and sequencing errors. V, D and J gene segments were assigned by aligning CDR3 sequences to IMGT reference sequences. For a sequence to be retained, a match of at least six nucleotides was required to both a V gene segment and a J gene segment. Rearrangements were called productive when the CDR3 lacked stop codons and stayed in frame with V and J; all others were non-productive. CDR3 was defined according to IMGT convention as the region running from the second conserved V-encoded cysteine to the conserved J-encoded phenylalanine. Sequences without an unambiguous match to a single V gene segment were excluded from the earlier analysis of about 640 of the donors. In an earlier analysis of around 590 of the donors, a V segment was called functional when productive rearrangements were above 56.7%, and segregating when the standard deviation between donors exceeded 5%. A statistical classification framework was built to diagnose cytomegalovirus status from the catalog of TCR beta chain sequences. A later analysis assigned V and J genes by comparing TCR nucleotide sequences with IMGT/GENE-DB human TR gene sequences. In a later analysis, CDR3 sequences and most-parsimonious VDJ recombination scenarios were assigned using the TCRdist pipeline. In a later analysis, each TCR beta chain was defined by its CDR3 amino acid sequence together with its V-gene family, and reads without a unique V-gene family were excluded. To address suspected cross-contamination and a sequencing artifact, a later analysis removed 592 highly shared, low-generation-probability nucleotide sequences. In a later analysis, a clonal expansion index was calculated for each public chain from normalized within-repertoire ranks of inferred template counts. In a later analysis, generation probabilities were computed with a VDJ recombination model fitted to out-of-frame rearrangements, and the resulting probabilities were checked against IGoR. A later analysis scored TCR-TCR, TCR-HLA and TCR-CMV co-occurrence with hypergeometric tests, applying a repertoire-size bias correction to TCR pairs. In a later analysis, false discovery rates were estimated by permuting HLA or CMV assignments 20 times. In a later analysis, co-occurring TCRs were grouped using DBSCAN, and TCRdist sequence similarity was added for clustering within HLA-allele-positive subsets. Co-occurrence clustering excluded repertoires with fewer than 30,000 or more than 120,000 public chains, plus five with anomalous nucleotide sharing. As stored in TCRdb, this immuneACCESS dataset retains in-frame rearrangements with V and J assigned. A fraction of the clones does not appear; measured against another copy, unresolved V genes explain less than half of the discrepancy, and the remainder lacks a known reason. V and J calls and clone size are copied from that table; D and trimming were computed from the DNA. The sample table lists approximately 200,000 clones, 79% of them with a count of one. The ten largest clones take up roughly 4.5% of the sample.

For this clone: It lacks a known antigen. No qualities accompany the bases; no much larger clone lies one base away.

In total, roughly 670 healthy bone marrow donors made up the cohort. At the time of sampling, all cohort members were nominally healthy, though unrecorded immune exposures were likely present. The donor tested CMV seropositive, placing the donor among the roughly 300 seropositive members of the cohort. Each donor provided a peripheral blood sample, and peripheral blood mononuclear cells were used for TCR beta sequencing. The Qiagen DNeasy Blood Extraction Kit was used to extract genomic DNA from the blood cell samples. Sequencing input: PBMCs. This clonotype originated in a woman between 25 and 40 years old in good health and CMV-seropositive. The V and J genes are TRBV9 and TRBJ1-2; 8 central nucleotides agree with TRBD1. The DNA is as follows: TGTGCCAGCAGCCTGACAGGGGAGTTCGGCTACACCTTC. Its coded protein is CASSLTGEFGYTF.